This TCR beta chain was sequenced for a study of blood T cell repertoires in COVID-19. Study-level information: There were acute and convalescent COVID-19 samples, and they came from the United States, Italy and Spain.

This clone was picked up one time. Trimming took 9 bases from V and 6 from J, leaving 14 bases between them. Germline CDR1 reads SNHLY; CDR2 reads FYNNEI. There are 13 residues in the CDR3. Original processing notes: Counts of nucleated cells, estimated from reference gene primer amplification, were obtained. The assay was immunoSEQ multiplex PCR, and TCRdb's table has in-frame clones only and misses some. V and J calls and clone size are copied from that table; D and trimming were computed from the DNA. The repertoire holds about 140,000 clones, about 89% seen once, with approximately 10% in the top ten. Symptom resolution, clearance, or two negative PCRs marked donors in Cohort 3 as recovered.

The source is a man aged 55 to 70 who had recovered from COVID-19. Sequenced input: PBMCs or T cells enriched from blood (not recorded which). The chain links TRBV2 to TRBJ2-2; D gene uncertain. In DNA, the CDR3 is TGTGCCAGAAAAGTTGCACGGGCCGGGGAGCTGTTTTTT. It codes for CARKVARAGELFF.